The 5 T cell receptor beta chains presented below share a single source sample, sequenced in a study of T cell repertoires in cytomegalovirus infection. TCRdb itself ran the reads through MiXCR, one entry per CDR3 protein. The table lists some 200,000 distinct CDR3 sequences, 30% to 45% of them singletons, with more than 50% in the top ten. What these receptors recognize is not known. This specimen was CD8+ T cells from cultured PBMCs, taken from culture after CMV antigen stimulation. Receptors were obtained from a human donor in good health (CMV status not recorded). Some clones in this sample may be carry-over from other donors' samples.

In its sample, this clonotype was seen a few times. CDR3 sequence: CASSRNSGKPNTGELFF. DNA for the CDR3: TGTGCCAGCAGCCGAAATAGCGGGAAACCCAACACCGGGGAGCTGTTTTTT. V usage is TRBV6-1 and J usage is TRBJ2-2; TRBD2 matches at 8 bases. The germline gives CDR1 MNHNS, CDR2 SASEGT. The ends lost 6 bases at V and 2 bases at J; junction bases unmatched: 11. This CDR3 has 17 residues.

This clonotype was observed at least ten times. V is TRBV7-2 and J is TRBJ2-7; D is uncertain. Trimming pared 4 bases from V and 0 bases from J, leaving 4 bases between. Germline V gives CDR1 SGHTA, CDR2 FQGNSA. This CDR3 region has 12 residues. The CDR3 loop reads CASSWSSYEQYF. DNA for the CDR3: TGTGCCAGCAGCTGGAGCTCCTACGAGCAGTACTTC.

V is TRBV7-9 and J is TRBJ1-4; no definite D call. CDR3 length: 15 amino acids. With 1 base removed from V and 8 bases from J, the gap between germline ends came to 14 bases. Germline V gene lookup returns CDR1 SEHNR and CDR2 FQNEAQ (reference sequence). In DNA, the CDR3 is TGTGCCAGCAGCTTAGTGAGACCCGCCGGAGAAAAACTGTTTTTT. Its translation is CASSLVRPAGEKLFF.

The V and J genes are TRBV5-6 and TRBJ1-5; a possible D gene is TRBD1 (5 bases). V was pared by 2 bases and J by 6 bases, with 15 bases between. From germline, CDR1 is SGHDT and CDR2 YYEEEE. The CDR3 is 15 residues long. The CDR3 sequence is CASSFRDAGAQPQHF. CDR3 in DNA: TGTGCCAGCAGCTTTCGTGATGCCGGGGCTCAGCCCCAGCATTTT.

In this sample, this clonotype turned up a few times. The chain has TRBV11-2 and TRBJ2-5; 14 bases map to TRBD2. Losses at the gene ends were 4 bases for V and 2 bases for J; bases not matched to a gene: 15. The CDR3 contains 20 residues. Germline V gene sequence: CDR1 SGHAT, CDR2 FQNNGV. CDR3 in amino acids: CASSSLTPTSGRELQETQYF. CDR3 nucleotide sequence: TGTGCCAGCAGCTCCCTCACCCCGACTAGCGGGAGGGAATTACAAGAGACCCAGTACTTC.